This TCR delta chain stems from a study of gamma-delta chains in newborns, infants, children. J lost 0 bases, V lost 3 bases, and 3 bases had no gene match. This CDR3 is 14 amino acids long. In germline, CDR1 is GEAIGNYY, CDR2 EKD. TCRdb re-called clones from the reads via CATT. Here the sample spans 3,500 to 5,000 delta-chain clones, around 6.2% being singletons. With regard to this clone: This specimen includes other DNA sequences encoding the same CDR3.

This chain links TRDV2 with TRDJ1; 7 nucleotides match TRDD3. Sequencing was carried out using blood. This TCR came from a child who was a newborn, infant or young child, either healthy, febrile or measles-vaccinated (not recorded which). CDR3 region: CACDLLGDTDKLIF. The CDR3 DNA reads TGTGCCTGTGACCTCCTGGGGGACACCGATAAACTCATCTTT.